The present entry profiles one T cell receptor beta chain with its context. The sample comes from a study of tissue T cells after allogeneic stem cell transplantation. Profiled with immunoSEQ multiplex PCR; TCRdb holds only in-frame clones, not every one. This repertoire shows approximately 5,000 clones, roughly three quarters found once; its top ten account for roughly 8%. V was clipped by 4 bases and J by 14 bases; unmatched bases: 7. The CDR3 sequence is 12 residues long. Germline V lookup: CDR1 SGHTA, CDR2 FQGTGA. This chain joins TRBV7-3 and TRBJ2-1, with TRBD2 matching over 8 bases. The sample consisted of tissue from the colon, taken at autopsy. The clonotype comes from a female donor aged 60 or older with lung cancer. The CDR3 DNA sequence: TGTGCCAGCAGCTCTCTAGCGGGTAGCAAGTTCTTC. This sequence encodes CASSSLAGSKFF. Based on the CDR3 plus reference TRBV7-3 and TRBJ2-1, the full variable domain is GAGVSQTPSNKVTEKGKYVELRCDPISGHTALYWYRQSLGQGPEFLIYFQGTGAADDSGLPNDRFFAVRPEGSVSTLKIQRTERGDSAVYLCASSSLAGSKFFGPGTRLTVL.